This T cell receptor beta chain derives from a study of blood T cell repertoires in COVID-19. At the level of the study: Acute and convalescent COVID-19 samples came from the United States, Italy and Spain. T cells, B-cell-depleted T cells, or PBMCs supplied cDNA or gDNA.

In the original analysis: Counts of nucleated cells, estimated from reference gene primer amplification, were obtained. Libraries were prepared by immunoSEQ multiplex PCR; TCRdb keeps only in-frame clonotypes and omits some of them. V and J calls and clone size are those listed in that table; D and trimming were worked out from the DNA. The data show 120,000 to 150,000 clones, 84% seen once. The source material was peripheral blood. This clonotype was sampled from a human donor in a cohort sampled during active COVID-19.

CDR3 sequence: CASSWGQVNTEAFF. As DNA, the CDR3 is TGTGCCAGCTCCTGGGGGCAGGTGAACACTGAAGCTTTCTTT. The chain uses TRBV18 and TRBJ1-1, with D maybe TRBD1 (6 bases). CDR1 and CDR2 (germline): KGHSH, LQKENI. Trimming removed 6 bases from V and 0 bases from J, with 11 bases in between. This CDR3 is built from 14 residues.